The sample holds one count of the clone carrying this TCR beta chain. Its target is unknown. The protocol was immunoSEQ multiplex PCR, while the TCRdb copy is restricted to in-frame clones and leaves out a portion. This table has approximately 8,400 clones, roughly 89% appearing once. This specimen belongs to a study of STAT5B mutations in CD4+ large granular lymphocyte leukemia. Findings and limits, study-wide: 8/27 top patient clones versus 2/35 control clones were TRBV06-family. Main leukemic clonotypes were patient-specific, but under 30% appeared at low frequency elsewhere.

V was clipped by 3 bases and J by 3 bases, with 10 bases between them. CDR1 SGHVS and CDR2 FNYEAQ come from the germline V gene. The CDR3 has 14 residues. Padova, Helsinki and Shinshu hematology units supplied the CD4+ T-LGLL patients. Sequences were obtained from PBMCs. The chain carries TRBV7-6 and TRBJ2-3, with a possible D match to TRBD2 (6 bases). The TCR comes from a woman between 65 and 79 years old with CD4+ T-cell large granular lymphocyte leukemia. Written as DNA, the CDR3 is TGTGCCAGCAGCTTTGGGGGGACTACAGATACGCAGTATTTT. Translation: CASSFGGTTDTQYF.